The 13 T cell receptor beta chains reported below all come from one sample, sequenced in a study of stem cell transplantation in POMP-related autoinflammatory disease. Measured with immunoSEQ multiplex PCR; TCRdb has only the in-frame clones, and not every one. This sample has tens of thousands of clones, with roughly 93% found just once. The sample here was CD4+ T cells from PBMCs, taken after stem cell transplantation. The receptors here all came from a human patient with POMP-related autoinflammation and immune dysregulation (PRAID). Part of the T cells may come from the graft donor.

This sequence joins TRBV10-3 and TRBJ2-7; D not certain. Germline lookup yields CDR1 ENHRY and CDR2 SYGVKD. Trimming stripped 0 bases from V and 1 base from J, with 7 bases between. The CDR3 is made up of 14 amino acids. The CDR3 loop reads CAISESLGSYEQYV. The CDR3 DNA follows: TGTGCCATCAGTGAGTCGTTGGGTTCCTACGAGCAGTACGTC.

The genes are TRBV28 and TRBJ2-5, with TRBD2 matching 7 bases. With V trimmed by 9 bases and J by 4 bases, 8 bases remained unmatched. The length of the CDR3 is 13 residues. Per germline, CDR1 MDHEN and CDR2 SYDVKM. The CDR3 here is CASRERGRETQYF. The CDR3 DNA reads as TGTGCCAGTAGAGAGCGGGGCAGAGAGACCCAGTACTTC.

The J gene is TRBJ1-3, the V gene TRBV10-3; maybe TRBD1 (5 bases). V shed 10 bases and J shed 4 bases, with 14 bases lying between them. The CDR3 has 13 residues. Germline assignment: CDR1 ENHRY and CDR2 SYGVKD. CDR3 protein: CASRPGGGNTIYF. Written as DNA, the CDR3 is TGTGCCAGTCGGCCTGGGGGGGGAAACACCATATATTTT.

The chain couples TRBV5-1 to TRBJ2-3; 9 positions match TRBD1. Germline CDR1 SGHRS, CDR2 YFSETQ. This CDR3 comprises 16 residues. V gave up 0 bases and J gave up 5 bases; unmatched junction bases: 7. This CDR3 reads CASSLVQGAREDTQYF. CDR3 DNA: TGCGCCAGCAGCTTGGTACAGGGGGCGCGGGAAGATACGCAGTATTTT.

The chain combines TRBV23-1 with TRBJ2-4, with D possibly TRBD1 on 5 matching bases. TRBV23-1 is noted as an ORF with a role that remains uncertain. This CDR3 has 15 amino acids. The V and J ends lost 4 bases and 6 bases respectively, with 16 bases between them. CDR3 amino acids: CASSPADRNRNIQYF. For the CDR3, the DNA is TGCGCCAGCAGTCCCGCCGACAGAAACAGAAACATTCAGTACTTC.

J is TRBJ2-7 and V is TRBV6-5; 10 nucleotides match TRBD2. Losses at the gene ends were 0 bases for V and 0 bases for J; bases not matched to a gene: 2. Germline V gives CDR1 MNHEY, CDR2 SVGAGI. The CDR3 extends over 16 amino acids. CDR3 sequence: CASSYSRLAGSYEQYF. CDR3 DNA: TGTGCCAGCAGTTACTCGCGACTAGCGGGCTCCTACGAGCAGTACTTC.

This sequence joins TRBV28 and TRBJ1-5, with a possible D match to TRBD1 (5 bases). With 5 bases removed from V and 6 bases from J, the gap between germline ends came to 14 bases. This CDR3 is 14 amino acids long. CDR1 and CDR2 from the germline V gene are MDHEN and SYDVKM. Written as DNA, the CDR3 is TGTGCCAGCAGTGAACAGGCAGAAGTTCAGCCCCAGCATTTT. This codes for CASSEQAEVQPQHF.

This chain joins TRBV7-9 and TRBJ1-2, with D hard to call. The germline CDR1 and CDR2 sequences are SEHNR and FQNEAQ (reference sequence). V dropped 3 bases and J dropped 7 bases, with 6 bases sitting between them. This CDR3 comprises 11 residues. CDR3 bases: TGTGCCAGCAGCTTTGATATTGGCTACACCTTC. Translating it yields CASSFDIGYTF.

The rearrangement joins TRBV7-2 to TRBJ2-2; D remains ambiguous. The CDR3 has 14 residues. The germline V and J ends were trimmed by 5 bases and 1 base, with 8 bases remaining between them. Germline V gene sequence: CDR1 SGHTA, CDR2 FQGNSA. Written as DNA, the CDR3 is TGTGCCAGCAGCGGGGTGGTGAACACCGGGGAGCTGTTTTTT. Its translation is CASSGVVNTGELFF.

This clone came up once. This chain uses TRBV27 with TRBJ2-7; no firm D call. Germline-derived CDR1 and CDR2 are MNHEY and SMNVEV (reference sequence). V shed 6 bases and J shed 2 bases, with 8 bases lying between them. The CDR3 is made up of 12 amino acids. The CDR3 bases are TGTGCCAGCAGCGGACGGCCCTACGAGCAGTACTTC. It is translated as CASSGRPYEQYF.

This rearrangement joins TRBV5-1 to TRBJ2-6, with 8 bases identical to TRBD1. With V trimmed by 4 bases and J by 2 bases, 2 bases remained unmatched. CDR3 length equals 15 residues. Germline V gene sequence: CDR1 SGHRS, CDR2 YFSETQ. CDR3: CASSPQGAGANVLTF. The CDR3 DNA reads TGCGCCAGCAGCCCACAGGGGGCTGGGGCCAACGTCCTGACTTTC.

The V gene is TRBV6-5, the J gene TRBJ2-4, with 9 nucleotides matching TRBD2. From germline, CDR1 is MNHEY and CDR2 SVGAGI. The CDR3 consists of 14 residues. With 2 bases clipped from V and 6 bases from J, the junction kept 2 bases outside the gene matches. This chain's CDR3 is CASSYKRGVNIQYF. The CDR3 DNA sequence: TGTGCCAGCAGTTACAAGCGGGGGGTAAACATTCAGTACTTC.

The rearrangement uses TRBV27 and TRBJ1-5; D not resolved. CDR3 length equals 13 residues. Trimming took off 4 bases at V and 4 bases at J, with 8 bases between the two ends. Germline loops: CDR1 MNHEY, CDR2 SMNVEV (reference sequence). As DNA, the CDR3 is TGTGCCAGCAGTTCGCAGCCAAATCAGCCCCAGCATTTT. Its translation is CASSSQPNQPQHF.